This T cell receptor beta chain was captured by sequencing in a study of blood T cell repertoires in COVID-19. Per germline, CDR1 ENHRY and CDR2 SYGVKD. The length of the CDR3 is 15 residues. Deletions cut 0 bases from V and 6 bases from J, with 14 bases between. Using immunoSEQ multiplex PCR, the repertoire was profiled, and TCRdb retains in-frame clones only, with some absent. The table records around 27,000 clones, approximately 80% of them present only once. The sequenced material came from peripheral blood. The origin of this receptor is an older man with active COVID-19. The chain carries TRBV10-3 and TRBJ1-2; the D is unclear. CDR3 nucleotides: TGTGCCATCAGTGAGTCGGCGGGATCGGGTCATGGCTACACCTTC. Its protein product is CAISESAGSGHGYTF.